These 24 T cell receptor beta chains originate from one sample sequenced in a study of cytomegalovirus exposure and HLA in healthy donors. PCR employed 60 Vbeta and 13 Jbeta primers. TCRdb's copy holds only in-frame clones and misses some; the assay was immunoSEQ multiplex PCR. The table shows over 100,000 clones, with roughly 70% occurring only once. Material for sequencing was PBMCs. These receptors came from a man between 35 and 55 years old in good health and CMV-seropositive.

The gene calls are TRBV19 and TRBJ2-5; 9 bases fit TRBD1. Per germline, CDR1 LNHDA and CDR2 SQIVND (reference sequence). This CDR3 has 14 residues. J lost 3 bases, V lost 6 bases, and 5 bases had no gene match. The CDR3 nucleotides are TGTGCCAGTAGCCTCGGGACAGGGAAAGAGACCCAGTACTTC. It codes for CASSLGTGKETQYF.

This chain joins TRBV28 and TRBJ1-2; possible D gene TRBD1, 5 bases. The CDR3 length is 18 residues. The germline gives CDR1 MDHEN, CDR2 SYDVKM. Trimming left V 5 bases short and J 4 bases short, with 26 bases between. The CDR3 DNA reads TGTGCCAGCAGTCTGCCCCCCTCTGAACAGGATGATAGCTATGGCTACACCTTC. This codes for CASSLPPSEQDDSYGYTF.

The rearrangement uses TRBV2 and TRBJ2-2, with D maybe TRBD1 (5 bases). Trimming removed 4 bases from V and 1 base from J, with 7 bases in between. From germline, CDR1 is SNHLY and CDR2 FYNNEI. This CDR3 spans 14 amino acids. This CDR3 is CASSGGRNTGELFF. For the CDR3, the DNA is TGTGCCAGCAGTGGGGGCAGGAACACCGGGGAGCTGTTTTTT.

This clone showed up just a few times. This chain uses TRBV5-1 with TRBJ2-3, with 9 positions matching TRBD1. CDR1 and CDR2 from the germline V gene are SGHRS and YFSETQ. CDR3 size: 15 residues. V dropped 3 bases and J dropped 0; count of bases not matched to a gene: 2. The CDR3 sequence is CASSSGTGSTDTQYF. The CDR3 coding sequence is TGCGCCAGCAGCTCCGGGACAGGGAGCACAGATACGCAGTATTTT.

The rearrangement joins TRBV7-9 to TRBJ2-4; no definite D call. Trimming took 8 bases from V and 6 from J, leaving 8 bases between them. The CDR3 spans 11 residues. Germline assignment: CDR1 SEHNR and CDR2 FQNEAQ (reference sequence). CDR3 DNA: TGTGCCAGCGTAGGCGGAAACATTCAGTACTTC. Amino acids: CASVGGNIQYF.

CDR3 sequence (DNA): TGTGCCAGCTCGGAAATTGCAGCGAACAATCAGCCCCAGCATTTT. It translates to CASSEIAANNQPQHF. This chain links TRBV18 with TRBJ1-5; D not resolved. The germline CDR1 and CDR2 sequences are KGHSH and LQKENI. The CDR3 spans 15 residues. V was pared by 6 bases and J by 3 bases, with 15 bases between.

The rearrangement uses TRBV2 and TRBJ2-7; weak D call: TRBD1 (6 bases). The germline V and J ends were trimmed by 4 bases and 4 bases, with 11 bases remaining between them. This CDR3 is 13 amino acids long. CDR1 is SNHLY, CDR2 FYNNEI, per germline. CDR3 DNA sequence: TGTGCCAGCAGTGTTGGGGGCGGTTACGAGCAGTACTTC. Translated, it gives CASSVGGGYEQYF.

The gene calls are TRBV7-9 and TRBJ1-1; 10 bases align to TRBD1. CDR1 SEHNR and CDR2 FQNEAQ come from the germline V gene (reference sequence). This CDR3 is built from 15 residues. V lost 7 bases to trimming and J lost 6 bases; unmatched junction nucleotides: 11. CDR3 amino acids: CASTSEDRGRSEAFF. CDR3 nucleotide sequence: TGTGCCAGCACCTCCGAGGACAGGGGGAGGTCTGAAGCTTTCTTT.

The gene calls are TRBV5-4 and TRBJ1-4; 7 nucleotides agree with TRBD1. The trim removed 4 bases at V and 4 bases at J, leaving 7 bases unmatched. CDR1 and CDR2 from the germline V gene are SGHNT and YYREEE (reference sequence). The CDR3 is 15 residues long. The CDR3 spells CASSLIGTVNEKLFF. The CDR3 DNA follows: TGTGCCAGCAGCCTCATTGGGACAGTTAATGAAAAACTGTTTTTT.

The chain has TRBV21-1 and TRBJ1-3; whether TRBD1, the table's D call, matches the DNA was not checked. TRBV21-1 is recorded as a pseudogene. The CDR3 consists of 13 residues. In DNA form, the CDR3 reads TGTGCCAGCACCACGCGAGGGGGTAACACCATATATTTT. It translates to CASTTRGGNTIYF.

This chain uses TRBV2 with TRBJ1-2, with a tentative D call TRBD1 (6 bases). Germline lookup yields CDR1 SNHLY and CDR2 FYNNEI. V was trimmed by 6 bases and J by 2 bases, leaving 10 bases between them. There are 13 residues in the CDR3. CDR3 residues: CASSAGQNYGYTF. The CDR3 DNA follows: TGTGCCAGCAGCGCCGGACAGAACTATGGCTACACCTTC.

This chain connects TRBV27 to TRBJ2-1; tentatively, D is TRBD1 (5 bases). This CDR3 comprises 15 residues. V lost 1 base and J lost 12, with 19 bases in between. Germline V gene lookup returns CDR1 MNHEY and CDR2 SMNVEV (reference sequence). CDR3 bases: TGTGCCAGCAGTTTATTCAGGGCCGACATGTCTGGGCAGTTCTTC. Translated, it gives CASSLFRADMSGQFF.

Concerning this clone itself: This sample also contains other DNA sequences that code for the same CDR3. In DNA form, the CDR3 reads TGTGCCAGTAGTTTGGGGGGGCTCAGGGAGGCTTTCTTT. Protein: CASSLGGLREAFF. The V call is TRBV19, the J call TRBJ1-1, with TRBD1 as a possible D gene (6 bases). V was shortened by 5 bases and J by 11 bases, with 18 bases between the two germline ends. Germline loops: CDR1 LNHDA, CDR2 SQIVND (reference sequence). The CDR3 runs to 13 residues. The entire variable domain, with the rest obtained from reference TRBV19 and TRBJ1-1, is as follows: DGGITQSPKYLFRKEGQNVTLSCEQNLNHDAMYWYRQDPGQGLRLIYYSQIVNDFQKGDIAEGYSVSREKKESFPLTVTSAQKNPTAFYLCASSLGGLREAFFGQGTRLTVV.

V is TRBV30 and J is TRBJ2-3; 7 nucleotides agree with TRBD1. The CDR3 has 14 residues. The germline CDR1 and CDR2 sequences are GTSNPN and SVGIG (reference sequence). V dropped 2 bases and J dropped 3; count of bases not matched to a gene: 5. The CDR3 coding sequence is TGTGCCTGGAGTCGAGCAGGGGGAACAGATACGCAGTATTTT. It codes for CAWSRAGGTDTQYF.

This clone has only one observation. V usage is TRBV5-1 and J usage is TRBJ2-3, with 11 nucleotides matching TRBD2. This CDR3 has 16 amino acids. V gave up 0 bases and J gave up 2 bases; unmatched junction bases: 2. CDR1 is SGHRS, CDR2 YFSETQ, per germline. The DNA for the CDR3 is TGCGCCAGCAGCTTGGATAGCGGGGGGGCCACAGATACGCAGTATTTT. Amino acids: CASSLDSGGATDTQYF.

This clone has more than one count but fewer than ten. The V gene is TRBV5-4, the J gene TRBJ1-6, with D perhaps TRBD1 (6 bases). The CDR3 is 17 residues long. Trimming removed 4 bases from V and 0 bases from J, with 14 bases in between. Germline V gene sequence: CDR1 SGHNT, CDR2 YYREEE (reference sequence). This chain's CDR3 is CASSPDRLSSYNSPLHF. CDR3 nucleotide sequence: TGTGCCAGCAGCCCGGACAGATTGAGCTCCTATAATTCACCCCTCCACTTT.

The chain has TRBV6-7 and TRBJ1-2; 7 bases fit TRBD1. TRBV6-7 is known as an ORF, though its function is uncertain. The junction had 10 bases not matched to a gene; V was cut back by 6 bases and J by 3 bases. The CDR3 length is 15 residues. For the CDR3, the DNA is TGTGCCAGCAGCCTCGGACAGGCGAGTTACTATGGCTACACCTTC. Its protein is CASSLGQASYYGYTF.

This sequence joins TRBV19 and TRBJ2-3; tentatively, D is TRBD2 (6 bases). Germline CDR1 and CDR2: LNHDA and SQIVND (reference sequence). Trimming stripped 7 bases from V and 2 bases from J, with 16 bases between. The CDR3 length is 15 residues. The CDR3 loop reads CASTKTSAPTDTQYF. As DNA, the CDR3 is TGTGCCAGTACCAAGACTAGTGCCCCCACAGATACGCAGTATTTT.

The chain links TRBV7-9 to TRBJ2-7; 16 bases line up with TRBD2. CDR3 length: 18 residues. J was trimmed by 6 bases and V by 2 bases; bases with no gene match: 10. Germline CDR1 and CDR2: SEHNR and FQNEAQ (reference sequence). CDR3 in amino acids: CASSLRTGTSGRAAEQYF. The CDR3 DNA sequence: TGTGCCAGCAGCTTACGGACAGGGACTAGCGGGAGGGCGGCCGAGCAGTACTTC.

J is TRBJ2-3 and V is TRBV7-9, with TRBD2 matching 7 bases. The ends lost 0 bases at V and 3 bases at J; junction bases unmatched: 6. The germline V gene has CDR1 SEHNR and CDR2 FQNEAQ (reference sequence). There are 16 residues in the CDR3. DNA of the CDR3: TGTGCCAGCAGCTTAGCGCTCGGGGGGTTAACAGATACGCAGTATTTT. It yields the protein CASSLALGGLTDTQYF.

The chain joins TRBV27 to TRBJ2-7; 9 bases map to TRBD1. The CDR3 loop spans 16 amino acids. The V gene end was trimmed by 4 bases and the J gene end by 5 bases; junction bases not matched to a gene: 12. Germline CDR1 reads MNHEY; CDR2 reads SMNVEV (reference sequence). CDR3 in DNA: TGTGCCAGCAGTTCAAAATCTCCGGGACAGGGAGACGAGCAGTACTTC. Residues: CASSSKSPGQGDEQYF.

This chain connects TRBV18 to TRBJ2-7; 7 bases align to TRBD1. This CDR3 spans 15 amino acids. J was trimmed by 2 bases and V by 3 bases; bases with no gene match: 7. Germline CDR1 is KGHSH and CDR2 is LQKENI. The DNA of the CDR3 is TGTGCCAGCTCACCCCTCGACAGGGCGCCCTACGAGCAGTACTTC. It specifies CASSPLDRAPYEQYF.

V gene TRBV11-2 combines with J gene TRBJ2-1; a weak D match, TRBD1 (6 bases). Looked up from germline, CDR1 is SGHAT and CDR2 is FQNNGV. The V gene lost 5 bases and the J gene lost 7 bases, with 24 bases spanning the gap. The CDR3 spans 17 residues. The CDR3: CASSPTARYERGNEQFF. CDR3 DNA sequence: TGTGCCAGCAGCCCTACCGCCCGGTACGAGAGGGGGAATGAGCAGTTCTTC. The whole variable domain, remainder taken from reference TRBV11-2 and TRBJ2-1, is EAGVAQSPRYKIIEKRQSVAFWCNPISGHATLYWYQQILGQGPKLLIQFQNNGVVDDSQLPKDRFSAERLKGVDSTLKIQPAKLEDSAVYLCASSPTARYERGNEQFFGPGTRLTVL.

The J gene is TRBJ1-6, the V gene TRBV18; the D is unclear. Between the trimmed V and J ends, which lost 0 bases and 9 bases, there was a span of 12 bases. Germline CDR1 and CDR2: KGHSH and LQKENI. The CDR3 contains 15 residues. The DNA for the CDR3 is TGTGCCAGCTCACCACCAGGGAGGGAAAGTTCACCCCTCCACTTT. It yields the protein CASSPPGRESSPLHF.